Listed below are T cell receptor beta chains from one sample, sequenced in a study of T-cell memory formation after mild COVID-19. TCRdb re-called the 5' RACE reads through MiXCR, storing one row per CDR3 protein. The data show about 290,000 distinct CDR3 sequences, about a sixth seen once. Material for sequencing was PBMCs or a T cell subset sorted from them (not recorded which). The receptors shown here come from a man aged 18 to 35 who had mild COVID-19 (a few samples of this study predate the infection). Cell type and time point are not known. The conserved cysteine and the conserved F or W are not part of the CDR3 here.

v_gene,j_gene,CDR3aa
TRBV29-1,TRBJ2-1,SVEGGHEQF
TRBV29-1,TRBJ2-5,SLRGVGQETQY
TRBV3-1,TRBJ2-4,ASSPGEMRIQY
TRBV18,TRBJ2-3,ASSPPGTSTDTQY
TRBV15,TRBJ1-1,ATSSKGGEAF
TRBV3-1,TRBJ2-5,ASSQAGGGQETQY
TRBV19,TRBJ1-2,ASRWSQPERGYT
TRBV2,TRBJ2-3,ASSEWATDTQY
TRBV7-2,TRBJ1-4,ASSITATNEKLF
TRBV6-2/TRBV6-3,TRBJ2-5,ASSYSLRGRETQY
TRBV29-1,TRBJ1-1,SVDRFDTEAF
TRBV7-8,TRBJ2-2,ASSPRVGAAGELF
TRBV10-3,TRBJ2-5,AISPGQGQETQY
TRBV6-1,TRBJ2-2,ASSQLLRGKTGELF
TRBV7-2,TRBJ1-2,ASSFPGKGYT
TRBV5-1,TRBJ2-5,ASSLETSGGAEETQY
TRBV15,TRBJ1-1,ATSRDRAGGEAF
TRBV7-2,TRBJ2-3,ASSLGPGLRRDTQY
TRBV25-1,TRBJ2-2,ASSEYGDRDNTGELF
TRBV20-1,TRBJ2-7,SALLESMNPHEQY
TRBV10-3,TRBJ1-3,AIKRQSFGNTIY
TRBV29-1,TRBJ1-3,SVEERNSGNTIY
TRBV7-2,TRBJ2-1,ASSPSAQSFNEQF
TRBV5-1,TRBJ2-3,ASSRQLDYTDTQY
TRBV7-3,TRBJ2-4,ASSPGGIQY
TRBV3-1,TRBJ2-5,ASSQGPLQTQY
TRBV7-8,TRBJ2-2,ASSLPSGGELF
TRBV7-2,TRBJ2-2,ASSLVAGGITGELF
TRBV9,TRBJ1-1,ASSPRANLQAF
TRBV6-6,TRBJ2-3,ASSRQAGTDTQY
TRBV11-2,TRBJ2-7,ASSPTRRGGSDEQY
TRBV5-1,TRBJ2-1,ASSRASGGVNNEQF
TRBV2,TRBJ2-2,ATLSGTTNTGELF
TRBV7-2,TRBJ2-1,ASSLAGRGAYNEQF
TRBV6-5,TRBJ2-7,ASKRGPPDEQY
TRBV7-9,TRBJ2-3,ASSPDRGIGTDTQY
TRBV20-1,TRBJ2-3,SAVTSGGASDTQY
TRBV6-2/TRBV6-3,TRBJ2-2,ASSYWLGTGELF
TRBV9,TRBJ1-1,ASSVALGEGANTEAF
TRBV5-1,TRBJ2-7,ASSLGLSGRSYEQY
TRBV4-2,TRBJ2-1,ASSQAGATRKNEQF
TRBV20-1,TRBJ1-4,SARRTWSEKLF
TRBV6-1,TRBJ1-2,ASSDMGQHSRGYT
TRBV3-1,TRBJ1-1,ASSQDIFPRGETEAF
TRBV7-9,TRBJ2-4,ASSLADGASAKNIQY
TRBV4-2,TRBJ1-2,ASSPAAGGSYT
TRBV6-5,TRBJ2-5,ASSYSAARSTATTQY
TRBV4-3,TRBJ2-2,ASSPCPGCTGELF
TRBV6-5,TRBJ1-3,ASSYSRQEGGNTIY
TRBV11-2,TRBJ1-6,ASSLDGSPLH